Listed here is a single T cell receptor (beta chain). This receptor's antigen is unknown. Nothing much larger sits one base from this clone, and base qualities are not available. This sample is drawn from a study of identical twins (TCRdb year 2016). About the study as a whole: To test whether fetal clonotypes persist, the study used deep sequencing on TCR alpha and beta repertoires from monozygotic twins, unrelated adults of various ages, and cord blood. To rule out contamination, replicate twin experiments were performed at different times with different library preparation protocols. What the authors observed across the whole study: Fewer insertions were carried by abundant cord blood beta clonotypes; a weaker similar trend was observed in young adult naive repertoires, while no such trend was observed in memory repertoires. Invariant T cells such as MAIT and iNKT could partly confound zero-insertion analyses, although diverse VJ usage argued against such confounding for most clonotypes. Compared with coincidental sharing between unrelated individuals, an excess of low generation-probability sequences was observed among out-of-frame TCR alpha sequences shared between twins. In monozygotic twins, out-of-frame TCR alpha sharing was systematically underestimated by recombination models, although the models agreed with sharing between unrelated individuals. Because the same donors could not be followed over many years, the conclusions relied on cross-sectional statistical analysis. A weaker excess of twin sharing was found in beta out-of-frame sequences because the signal-to-noise ratio was lowered by fewer shared sequences.

All donors were healthy Caucasians. The twin cohort comprised three pairs of female monozygotic twins, all aged roughly 18 to 30 years. Peripheral blood mononuclear cells were the source from which RNA for the TCR libraries was isolated. Libraries were built with 5' RACE. The instrument was an Illumina HiSeq 2000. A universal primer binding site was added through template switching, and the final cDNA carried a unique molecular identifier so that TCR cDNA molecules could be counted accurately. First-strand cDNA for TCR alpha and beta chains was synthesized from specific primers in the conserved constant-segment region. To control for contamination, every cDNA library was double barcoded, receiving both a SMART-Mk sample barcode and Illumina barcodes. TruSeq adapter sequences, together with Illumina sample barcodes, were added in two successive PCR steps. TCR alpha and beta cDNA libraries were sequenced on the Illumina HiSeq platform with custom primers. From the authors' description of their analysis: Unique molecular identifiers were extracted from raw reads with MiGEC, and CDR3 positions were determined with MiXCR. Recombination models were inferred per individual with the repgenHMM and IGoR tools using an EM algorithm. Shared clonotypes were analyzed with the tcR package in R, and sharing was normalized by the product of cloneset sizes. Out-of-frame nonproductive sequences were analyzed to study raw recombination free of thymic and clonal selection effects. TCRdb trimmed public reads at Q25 via fastp, called clones via MiXCR and kept in-frame beta chains. Rows with a matching CDR3 protein are joined into one entry that keeps the most common DNA and genes. These V and J calls originate from TCRdb's pipeline instead of the authors' own analysis. In this sample the table shows about 790,000 distinct CDR3 sequences, 15% to 20% of which occur a single time. Less than 15% of the sample comes from the top ten.

This same sample was also taken into another study, of T cells expressing NK-cell markers. From that second study: In sorted CD3+CD56+NKG2C+, CD3+CD56+NKG2C- and CD3+CD56-NKG2C+ T-cell subsets from about eight donors, TCR beta-chain repertoires were profiled. Among the eight sequenced donors, only one was HCMV-seronegative, while the other seven were HCMV-seropositive. In several experiments an anti-gammadeltaTCR antibody was added to restrict sorting to alphabetaTCR-expressing T cells. For roughly six donors, the dominant CD3+CD56+NKG2C+ clonotypes were among the top 10 CD8+ clonotypes and accounted for about 1.0-7.0% of CD8+ T cells. Those dominant clonotypes were again the most abundant among CD3+CD56-NKG2C+ cells in several donors, at about 25-60.1%. It remained unclear whether the expanded NKG2C-expressing T cell clones were specific for HCMV antigens. All eight donors whose samples were sequenced were randomly selected healthy volunteers, three of them men and five women. HCMV-specific IgG was detected in serum with a commercial ELISA kit to determine HCMV serostatus. For five to seven donors, unsorted PBMC were also used to sequence bulk peripheral blood T-cell repertoires. MIGEC was used to demultiplex reads and group reads by UMI, and MiTCR was used to assemble and quantify clonotypes. To remove erroneous sequences, TCR cDNA sequences were retained only when supported by two or more reads. The tcR package was used for downstream repertoire analysis, with clonotypes matched between fractions based on CDR3 nucleotide sequence plus V segment. Antigen specificity was annotated against VDJdb with VDJmatch, allowing one amino acid substitution in CDR3.

Sequencing was carried out using PBMCs. This receptor was identified in a woman aged 18-35 years in good health.

The sequenced DNA is TGCAGTGCTAGAGCAGCGGGTTGGACCCAGTACTTC. This codes for CSARAAGWTQYF. The chain joins TRBV20-1 to TRBJ2-5; TRBD2 is a weak D gene call, 6 bases matching. CDR1 and CDR2 were assigned from the germline V gene (reference sequence) as DFQATT and SNEGSKA. V loses 1 base of germline sequence and J loses 7 bases, and the interval between the two ends is 10 bases. The CDR3, from cysteine to phenylalanine, totals 12 residues. Kept here is only the CDR3 DNA, which spans 36 bases and is read in frame from base 1.